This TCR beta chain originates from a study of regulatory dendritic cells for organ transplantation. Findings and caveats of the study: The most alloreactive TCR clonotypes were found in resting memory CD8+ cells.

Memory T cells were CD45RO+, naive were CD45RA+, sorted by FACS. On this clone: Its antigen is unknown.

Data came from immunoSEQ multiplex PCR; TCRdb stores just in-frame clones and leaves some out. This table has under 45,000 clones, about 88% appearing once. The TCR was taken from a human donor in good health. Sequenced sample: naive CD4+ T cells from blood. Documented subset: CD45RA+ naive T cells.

In nucleotides, the CDR3 is TGTGCCAGCAGGTCGGGGCCCCTAGGCCCTGGGGCCAACGTCCTGACTTTC. Amino acids: CASRSGPLGPGANVLTF. V gene TRBV28 combines with J gene TRBJ2-6, with D perhaps given as TRBD1 or TRBD2 (5 bases each). The CDR3 sequence is 17 residues long. Trimming left V 6 bases short and J 2 bases short, with 17 bases between. Germline assignment: CDR1 MDHEN and CDR2 SYDVKM.